The rows below give T cell receptor beta chains drawn from one sample of a study of blood T cell repertoires in COVID-19. Sequencing used immunoSEQ multiplex PCR; TCRdb keeps in-frame clones, though not all of them. Among 200,000 or so clones listed, 65% to 90% were seen once. Input material: peripheral blood. These receptors originate from a human donor in a cohort sampled during active COVID-19. Each CDR3 is given with its conserved first and last residue. The order of the fields is CDR3 length, V gene, D gene, J gene, clone size, CDR3 DNA, CDR3 protein. D genes are given only for firm matches. Clone size appears in some rows only: once, few, many, or a class for an expanded clone.

>15|TRBV4-2|.|TRBJ1-4|.
TGTGCCAGCAGCCCGCAGGGCGACCCTAATGAAAAACTGTTTTTT
CASSPQGDPNEKLFF
>13|TRBV19|TRBD1|TRBJ1-4|.
TGTGCCACCCTGGGACAGGGTAATGAAAAACTGTTTTTT
CATLGQGNEKLFF
>14|TRBV30|.|TRBJ1-6|.
TGTGCCTGGAGCCCGGGACAAAATAATTCACCCCTCCACTTT
CAWSPGQNNSPLHF
>15|TRBV6-6|TRBD1|TRBJ1-2|.
TGTGCCAGCAGTTTCCCCGGACAGGGAGACTATGGCTACACCTTC
CASSFPGQGDYGYTF
>14|TRBV30|TRBD1|TRBJ1-4|once
TGTGCCTGGAGTGAGGGACAGGGGTATGAAAAACTGTTTTTT
CAWSEGQGYEKLFF
>14|TRBV9|TRBD2|TRBJ2-5|.
TGTGCCAGCAGCGGGGGGACTAGCGGAGAGACCCAGTACTTC
CASSGGTSGETQYF
>14|TRBV5-1|TRBD2|TRBJ2-1|.
TGCGCCAGCAGCTTGGTAGCGGGAAACGGTGAGCAGTTCTTC
CASSLVAGNGEQFF
>19|TRBV7-3|TRBD2|TRBJ2-1|once
TGTGCCAGCAGCCCTGAGGGGACTAGCGAGGAAGGCTCCTACAATGAGCAGTTCTTC
CASSPEGTSEEGSYNEQFF
>13|TRBV11-3|.|TRBJ2-7|.
TGTGCCAGCAGCCCTCTAGGCAGCTACGAGCAGTACTTC
CASSPLGSYEQYF
>16|TRBV6-6|TRBD2|TRBJ2-1|.
TGTGCCAGCAGTTACGGCGGACTAGCGTTCTACAATGAGCAGTTCTTC
CASSYGGLAFYNEQFF
>15|TRBV21-1|.|TRBJ2-2|many
TGTGCCAGCAGCACGTGGACAGGGAACGCCGGGGAGCTGTTTTTT
CASSTWTGNAGELFF
>15|TRBV28|.|TRBJ1-1|.
TGTGCCAGCAGTTTATCAGTGGTAGCGGACACTGAAGCTTTCTTT
CASSLSVVADTEAFF
>15|TRBV6-5|TRBD1|TRBJ1-6|.
TGTGCCAGCAGTAGATCCGGGACAGTCTATTCACCCCTCCACTTT
CASSRSGTVYSPLHF
>12|TRBV24-1|.|TRBJ1-2|.
TGTGCCACCAGTGCCACAGGGCATGGCTACACCTTC
CATSATGHGYTF
>16|TRBV11-2|.|TRBJ2-1|.
TGTGCCAGCAGCTTAGTTCGGGGTTCTATCGCGGATGAGCAGTTCTTC
CASSLVRGSIADEQFF
>12|TRBV7-9|.|TRBJ2-5|.
TGTGCCAGCAGCTTGACAGTCGAGACCCAGTACTTC
CASSLTVETQYF
>15|TRBV9|.|TRBJ2-7|.
TGTGCCAGCAGCGTAGAGAGCGGGCGCACCTACGAGCAGTACTTC
CASSVESGRTYEQYF
>17|TRBV2|.|TRBJ2-1|.
TGTGCCAGGACCCGGGACTCATCAAAAGGCTCCTACAATGAGCAGTTCTTC
CARTRDSSKGSYNEQFF
>14|TRBV28|TRBD2|TRBJ2-7|.
TGTGCCAGCAGTGTCGGGACTAGCGGCTACGAGCAGTACTTC
CASSVGTSGYEQYF
>16|TRBV23-1|TRBD1|TRBJ1-4|many
TGCGCCAGCAGTCAACTCACCTCAGGGGGTAATGAAAAACTGTTTTTT
CASSQLTSGGNEKLFF
>16|TRBV9|TRBD2|TRBJ2-3|.
TGTGCCAGCAGCGTAGGTAGCGGGAGTTCCGCAGATACGCAGTATTTT
CASSVGSGSSADTQYF
>15|TRBV9|TRBD1|TRBJ1-4|.
TGTGCCAGCAGCGCAGGGGGCGGAGGAGGTGAAAAACTGTTTTTT
CASSAGGGGGEKLFF
>13|TRBV28|.|TRBJ1-1|.
TGTGCCAGCACCCCGAGGGTCTACACTGAAGCTTTCTTT
CASTPRVYTEAFF
>13|TRBV5-1|TRBD1|TRBJ1-2|.
TGCGCCAGCAGCCTCGGGACAGGAAGTGGCTACACCTTC
CASSLGTGSGYTF
>15|TRBV5-1|TRBD1|TRBJ2-2|.
TGCGCCAGCACCTTGACAGGGAAGAACACCGGGGAGCTGTTTTTT
CASTLTGKNTGELFF
>15|TRBV9|TRBD1|TRBJ2-7|.
TGTGCCAGCAGCGTAGTGGGGACAGGGACCCACGAGCAGTACTTC
CASSVVGTGTHEQYF
>16|TRBV4-2|TRBD2|TRBJ2-7|.
TGTGCCAGCAGCCAGGGTTCTAGCGGGAGGGTCTACGAGCAGTACTTC
CASSQGSSGRVYEQYF
>16|TRBV28|TRBD1|TRBJ1-1|.
TGTGCCAGCGGATCCGGGACAGGGGAATTTAACACTGAAGCTTTCTTT
CASGSGTGEFNTEAFF
>14|TRBV9|.|TRBJ2-7|once
TGTGCCAGCAGCCCAGGGATTCAATCCTACGAGCAGTACTTC
CASSPGIQSYEQYF
>13|TRBV6-1|.|TRBJ2-7|.
TGTGCCAGCAGTGAAGTAACAGATAACGAGCAGTACTTC
CASSEVTDNEQYF
>14|TRBV4-3|.|TRBJ2-7|.
TGCGCCAGCAGCCAAGGACTAGGGCACTACGAGCAGTACTTC
CASSQGLGHYEQYF
>14|TRBV3-1/TRBV3-2|TRBD2|TRBJ2-7|.
TGTGCCAGCAGCCTCGGCGGGAGGGCCTACGAGCAGTACTTC
CASSLGGRAYEQYF
>13|TRBV7-9|.|TRBJ2-7|.
TGTGCCAGCAGCGGAGGGGTCGCCTACGAGCAGTACTTC
CASSGGVAYEQYF
>17|TRBV15|.|TRBJ2-2|once
TGTGCCACCAGCAGAGAACAGGGCGGCGCGGTCGCCGGGGAGCTGTTTTTT
CATSREQGGAVAGELFF
>15|TRBV11-1|TRBD2|TRBJ2-7|.
TGTGCCAGCAGCCAGGGACTAGCGGGATCCTACGAGCAGTACTTC
CASSQGLAGSYEQYF
>14|TRBV19|.|TRBJ1-5|.
TGTGCCAGTAGTATAAGGGGAATCAATCAGCCCCAGCATTTT
CASSIRGINQPQHF
>14|TRBV4-1|TRBD2|TRBJ2-7|few
TGCGCCAGCTCCTCTAGCGGAAGCTCCTACGAGCAGTACTTC
CASSSSGSSYEQYF
>14|TRBV20-1|.|TRBJ2-1|.
TGCAGTGCTAGTCGGGGGAACTCCTACAATGAGCAGTTCTTC
CSASRGNSYNEQFF
>16|TRBV10-3|TRBD1|TRBJ1-1|.
TGTGCCATCAGCGCGGGGACAGGGACCATGAACACTGAAGCTTTCTTT
CAISAGTGTMNTEAFF
>15|TRBV27|TRBD1|TRBJ1-4|.
TGTGCCAGCAGGGAAAACAGGGGGCGCCGGGAAAAACTGTTTTTT
CASRENRGRREKLFF
>15|TRBV18|.|TRBJ1-2|few
TGTGCCAGCTCACCTTCCACCGTAACAGGGAATGGCTACACCTTC
CASSPSTVTGNGYTF
>15|TRBV7-2|.|TRBJ2-1|.
TGTGCCAGCAGAGCAGCCGGGTTGAGTCACAATGAGCAGTTCTTC
CASRAAGLSHNEQFF
>15|TRBV2|.|TRBJ1-1|.
TGTGCCAGCAGCGATACCATGACAGTGAACACTGAAGCTTTCTTT
CASSDTMTVNTEAFF
>14|TRBV28|TRBD2|TRBJ2-1|.
TGTGCCAGCAGCTCCGGGACTAGCGCACTTGAGCAGTTCTTC
CASSSGTSALEQFF
>13|TRBV11-3|.|TRBJ2-7|once
TGTGCCAGCAGCTTAGGGCAGGGAGGCGAGCAGTACTTC
CASSLGQGGEQYF